The source of this T cell receptor (beta chain) is a study of read filtering for tumor transcriptome and immune sequencing. This clonotype was seen at least ten times. Germline V CDR1 and CDR2: SGHRS, YFSETQ. The ends lost 5 bases at V and 0 bases at J; junction bases unmatched: 4. CDR3 length: 14 residues. Molecular barcoded adaptors covering alpha/delta and beta/gamma chains were used on around 400 ng RNA. MiXCR, run by TCRdb on the reads, gives a single entry per CDR3 protein. Counted here are about 58,000 distinct CDR3 sequences, 9% to 15% occurring once; the ten biggest clones make up 15% to 20%.

The TCR originated in a donor over 35 with multiple myeloma. The material sequenced was a population of CD138-negative cells sorted from bone marrow. The chain employs TRBV5-1 and TRBJ2-7, with 8 bases aligning to TRBD1. The CDR3 DNA reads TGCGCCAGCAGTGGACAGGGCCCCTCCTACGAGCAGTACTTC. Amino acid sequence: CASSGQGPSYEQYF.